One sample yielded the 8 T cell receptor beta chains listed below, sequenced in a study of T cells in women clearing cervical HPV infection. Using immunoSEQ multiplex PCR, the repertoire was profiled, and TCRdb retains in-frame clones only, with some absent. The listing contains 25,000 to 30,000 clones. The material sequenced was blood buffy coat. The receptors originated from a woman between 18 and 70 years old with a cervical HPV16 infection that either progressed to CIN3+ or cleared (not recorded which).

Turning to this clone: The read falls 3 residues short of the CDR3 end, and the missing part is taken from the germline J gene. This chain connects TRBV7-9 to TRBJ1-2; D gene unclear. CDR3 size: 13 residues. Germline values: CDR1 SEHNR, CDR2 FQNEAQ (reference sequence). The CDR3 sequence is CASSSQVTGGYTF. CDR3 bases read: TGTGCCAGCAGCTCGCAGGTGACCGGAGGC.

Turning to this clone: Coverage ceases 3 residues before the CDR3 finishes, and the germline J gene fills in the end. The chain is built from TRBV30 and TRBJ2-3; the match to TRBD2 covers 8 bases. This CDR3 region has 17 residues. With 0 bases clipped from V and 1 base from J, the junction kept 9 bases outside the gene matches. Per the germline V gene, CDR1 is GTSNPN and CDR2 is SVGIG (reference sequence). Here the CDR3 reads CAWSVRLAGFGTDTQYF. CDR3 bases read: TGTGCCTGGAGTGTACGGCTAGCGGGTTTCGGCACAGATACG.

Concerning this clone itself: The CDR3 end falls 3 residues outside the read, so it is completed with the germline J gene. V is TRBV19 and J is TRBJ1-2; D is unresolved. This CDR3 contains 17 residues. The germline CDR1 and CDR2 sequences are LNHDA and SQIVND (reference sequence). The covered CDR3 bases are TGTGCCAGTAGTCGCCGACTAGCGAGAGCAACCTACAATGAC. It encodes CASSRRLARATYND. The CDR3 as a whole reads CASSRRLARATYNDYTF.

A word on this clone: The read falls 3 residues short of the CDR3 end, and the missing part is taken from the germline J gene. The chain uses TRBV6-1 and TRBJ1-5; D is ambiguous. Trimming took off 4 bases at V and 2 bases at J, with 9 bases between the two ends. CDR1 MNHNS and CDR2 SASEGT come from the germline V gene. This CDR3 region has 14 residues. CDR3 DNA (partial): TGTGCCAGCAGTGGAGAGGTCGGCAATCAGCCC. It encodes CASSGEVGNQP. The CDR3 in its entirety is CASSGEVGNQPQHF.

Points on this clone: The read terminates 3 residues before the CDR3 end, so the remaining end is supplied by the germline J gene. This rearrangement joins TRBV5-4 to TRBJ2-7; 8 positions match TRBD1. The CDR3 is 15 residues long. V shed 9 bases and J 2 bases; nucleotides not matched to a gene: 13. Looked up from germline, CDR1 is SGHNT and CDR2 is YYREEE (reference sequence). The CDR3 loop reads CAIQTRQGSTYEQYF. Partial CDR3 DNA: TGTGCCATCCAAACTCGACAGGGGTCCACCTACGAG.

Comments on this clone: From the germline J gene comes the end of the CDR3, since the read stops 3 residues before it. The rearrangement joins TRBV20-1 to TRBJ2-2; maybe TRBD1 (6 bases). The germline CDR1 and CDR2 sequences are DFQATT and SNEGSKA (reference sequence). This CDR3 is 12 amino acids long. CDR3 bases read: TGCAGTGCTTCGGACAGAAATTCACCG. This encodes CSASDRNSP. The complete CDR3 sequence is CSASDRNSPLFF.

Here the CDR3 reads CASSLGTGLPEAFF. Incomplete CDR3 DNA: TGTGCCAGCAGCTTGGGGACAGGCTTGCCTGAA. This chain joins TRBV5-4 and TRBJ1-1; 7 bases match TRBD1. From the germline J gene comes the end of the CDR3, since the read stops 3 residues before it. The germline CDR1 and CDR2 sequences are SGHNT and YYREEE (reference sequence). The CDR3 extends over 14 amino acids. The ends lost 0 bases at V and 6 bases at J; junction bases unmatched: 5.

A remark on this clone: The read ends 3 residues early relative to the CDR3; the germline J gene fills the gap. The chain has TRBV19 and TRBJ2-5; weak D call: TRBD1 (6 bases). The V gene's germline CDR1 is LNHDA and CDR2 SQIVND (reference sequence). The V end lost 4 bases, the J end lost 2 bases, and 14 bases lay between the germline ends. CDR3 size: 15 residues. Incomplete CDR3 DNA: TGTGCCAGTAGTACCACAGGGACATTACAAGAGACC. It is translated as CASSTTGTLQET. The whole CDR3 reads CASSTTGTLQETQYF. The full variable domain, rest sourced from reference TRBV19 and TRBJ2-5, is DGGITQSPKYLFRKEGQNVTLSCEQNLNHDAMYWYRQDPGQGLRLIYYSQIVNDFQKGDIAEGYSVSREKKESFPLTVTSAQKNPTAFYLCASSTTGTLQETQYFGPGTRLLVL.